The 24 T cell receptor beta chains below all came from one sample that was sequenced in a study of blood T cell repertoires in COVID-19. Measured with immunoSEQ multiplex PCR; TCRdb has only the in-frame clones, and not every one. The data contain roughly 240,000 clones, roughly nine tenths of them seen just once; the ten biggest clones take up 1.5% to 2%. Sequences were obtained from peripheral blood. The receptor source for this set is a woman aged 60 to 75 who had recovered from COVID-19.

Here the CDR3 reads CASSRAGQGSDQPQHF. The CDR3 nucleotides are TGCGCCAGCAGCCGCGCGGGACAGGGAAGTGACCAGCCCCAGCATTTT. The V gene is TRBV4-1, the J gene TRBJ1-5; 9 positions agree with TRBD1. V was pared by 4 bases and J by 7 bases, with 11 bases of the junction left unmatched. The CDR3 totals 16 residues. Germline-derived CDR1 and CDR2 are MGHRA and YSYEKL.

The chain employs TRBV6-5 and TRBJ1-2, with D possibly matching TRBD1 (5 bases). Germline CDR1 MNHEY, CDR2 SVGAGI. CDR3 length equals 14 residues. The ends were cut back, 6 bases at V and 5 bases at J, with 16 bases in the middle. CDR3 in amino acids: CASRKGLGEYGYTF. The CDR3 nucleotides are TGTGCCAGCAGGAAGGGACTAGGAGAATATGGCTACACCTTC.

The chain is built from TRBV5-5 and TRBJ1-6; 7 bases agree with TRBD1. CDR3 size: 18 residues. V lost 0 bases and J lost 0; bases outside the gene matches: 6. The germline gives CDR1 SGHKS, CDR2 YYEKEE (reference sequence). CDR3 coding DNA: TGTGCCAGCAGCTTGGAGGGGGCTACGTCCTCCTATAATTCACCCCTCCACTTT. This encodes CASSLEGATSSYNSPLHF.

This clone was detected only once. The chain links TRBV19 to TRBJ1-6, with a possible D match to TRBD1 (5 bases). V lost 0 bases to trimming and J lost 10 bases, with 16 bases between them. The germline V gene has CDR1 LNHDA and CDR2 SQIVND (reference sequence). This CDR3 has 16 residues. The CDR3: CASSIEAGPGGSPLHF. Here the CDR3 DNA reads TGTGCCAGTAGTATAGAAGCAGGACCCGGGGGATCACCCCTCCACTTT.

The chain links TRBV28 to TRBJ2-5; D call uncertain. The CDR3 has 12 residues. V was shortened by 11 bases and J by 5 bases, with 15 bases between the two germline ends. Germline CDR1 and CDR2: MDHEN and SYDVKM. The CDR3 is CACSWRRETQYF. The DNA for the CDR3 is TGTGCCTGCTCCTGGAGACGGGAGACCCAGTACTTC.

In this sample, this clone turned up once. V and J are TRBV5-1 and TRBJ1-6, with no clear D. This CDR3 contains 16 residues. V was cut by 0 bases and J by 2 bases, with 9 bases left in between. Germline V lookup: CDR1 SGHRS, CDR2 YFSETQ. The chain's CDR3 is CASSLEAVTYNSPLHF. In DNA form, the CDR3 reads TGCGCCAGCAGCTTGGAGGCGGTTACCTATAATTCACCCCTCCACTTT.

The chain recombines TRBV7-2 with TRBJ2-7; the D gene is possibly TRBD2 (6 bases). CDR1 is SGHTA, CDR2 FQGNSA, per germline. This CDR3 contains 11 residues. Trimming removed 3 bases at V and 10 bases at J, with 10 bases between. The CDR3 DNA follows: TGTGCCAGCAGCTTTACCGGGAGCCAGTACTTC. It translates to CASSFTGSQYF. The full variable domain, with the rest looked up from reference TRBV7-2 and TRBJ2-7, is GAGVSQSPSNKVTEKGKDVELRCDPISGHTALYWYRQSLGQGLEFLIYFQGNSAPDKSGLPSDRFSAERTGGSVSTLTIQRTQQEDSAVYLCASSFTGSQYFGPGTRLTVT.

This clone was counted once. The chain links TRBV11-2 to TRBJ1-2, with TRBD1 identical over 7 bases. The CDR3 covers 13 residues. After removal of 5 bases from V and 6 bases from J, the junction contained 6 bases not matched to a gene. The germline CDR1 and CDR2 sequences are SGHAT and FQNNGV. As DNA, the CDR3 is TGTGCCAGCAGCCTGGGACAGAGACATGGCTACACCTTC. It codes for CASSLGQRHGYTF.

This rearrangement joins TRBV3-1 (or the pseudogene TRBV3-2) to TRBJ2-2, with 7 nucleotides matching TRBD1. Germline V gives CDR1 LGHDT, CDR2 YNNKEL (reference sequence). The CDR3 spans 17 residues. J was trimmed by 7 bases and V by 0 bases; bases with no gene match: 11. The CDR3 sequence is CASSQDPRTGGGGELFF. The CDR3, as DNA: TGTGCCAGCAGCCAAGATCCGCGGACAGGAGGCGGCGGGGAGCTGTTTTTT.

The CDR3 DNA reads TGTGCCAGCAGCTTTCAATCAGGGGGCGGTCAGCCCCAGCATTTT. Translated: CASSFQSGGGQPQHF. This sequence joins TRBV7-2 and TRBJ1-5; TRBD1 matches at 8 bases. Per the germline V gene, CDR1 is SGHTA and CDR2 is FQGNSA. J was trimmed by 6 bases and V by 3 bases; bases with no gene match: 7. The CDR3 runs to 15 residues.

A single count supports this clone. This rearrangement joins TRBV2 to TRBJ2-3; D not resolved. From germline, CDR1 is SNHLY and CDR2 FYNNEI. V lost 7 bases and J 6 bases, leaving 14 bases between the germline ends. This CDR3 has 13 amino acids. CDR3 DNA sequence: TGTGCCAGCACCCTCCCTGGTCGGGATACGCAGTATTTT. Its protein product is CASTLPGRDTQYF.

The chain couples TRBV12-3 or TRBV12-4 to TRBJ2-4, with a tentative D call TRBD1 (5 bases). Deletions cut 5 bases from V and 6 bases from J, with 8 bases between. The CDR3 spans 12 residues. Written as DNA, the CDR3 is TGTGCCAGCAGTACCACAGGAAACATTCAGTACTTC. Amino acids: CASSTTGNIQYF.

This clone was observed a single time. The chain has TRBV9 and TRBJ2-5, with 12 positions matching TRBD2. Germline CDR1 is SGDLS and CDR2 is YYNGEE. The V gene end was trimmed by 4 bases and the J gene end by 1 base; junction bases not matched to a gene: 5. The CDR3 sequence is 16 residues long. CDR3: CASSPLAGGAQETQYF. The CDR3 DNA follows: TGTGCCAGCAGCCCGCTAGCGGGGGGGGCCCAAGAGACCCAGTACTTC.

V gene TRBV6-6 combines with J gene TRBJ2-7; the match to TRBD1 covers 8 bases. CDR1 and CDR2 from the germline V gene are MNHNY and SVGAGI (reference sequence). The CDR3 is 14 residues long. Losses at the gene ends were 5 bases for V and 5 bases for J; bases not matched to a gene: 8. CDR3 sequence reads: CASSRSTGDDEQYF. The CDR3 bases are TGTGCCAGCAGTAGATCGACAGGGGACGACGAGCAGTACTTC.

This clone was detected a few times. CDR3 residues: CASSEVGAGMNTEAFF. CDR3 nucleotide sequence: TGTGCCAGCAGTGAAGTAGGGGCGGGGATGAACACTGAAGCTTTCTTT. The chain is built from TRBV25-1 and TRBJ1-1; maybe TRBD1 (5 bases). Between the trimmed V and J ends, which lost 2 bases and 0 bases, there was a span of 13 bases. This CDR3 comprises 16 residues. Germline CDR1 MGHDK, CDR2 SYGVNS.

The V and J genes are TRBV20-1 and TRBJ2-7, with a tentative D call TRBD2 (7 bases). V lost 3 bases and J 7 bases, leaving 19 bases between the germline ends. Germline assignment: CDR1 DFQATT and CDR2 SNEGSKA (reference sequence). The CDR3 loop spans 14 amino acids. This CDR3 reads CSASLPGGAREQYF. The CDR3 DNA follows: TGCAGTGCTAGTCTGCCTGGGGGGGCGCGTGAGCAGTACTTC.

V and J are TRBV6-2 or TRBV6-3 and TRBJ2-7; TRBD1 aligns across 7 bases. Trimming cost V 6 bases and J 6 bases; bases outside gene matches: 14. Germline CDR1 MNHEY, CDR2 SVGEGT. The CDR3 runs to 15 residues. The CDR3 here is CASSFLWGQMAEQYF. For the CDR3, the DNA is TGTGCCAGCAGCTTCCTCTGGGGACAGATGGCCGAGCAGTACTTC.

V is TRBV3-1 (or the pseudogene TRBV3-2) and J is TRBJ2-7; D perhaps matches TRBD1 (5 bases). The germline V gene encodes CDR1 LGHDT and CDR2 YNNKEL (reference sequence). V was cut by 4 bases and J by 1 base, with 8 bases left in between. The CDR3 runs 13 residues. This chain's CDR3 is CASSPRDSYEQYF. CDR3 sequence (DNA): TGTGCCAGCAGCCCCAGGGATTCCTACGAGCAGTACTTC.

V gene TRBV11-3 combines with J gene TRBJ1-1; D gene uncertain. This CDR3 spans 13 amino acids. The ends were cut back, 5 bases at V and 1 base at J, with 8 bases in the middle. Germline lookup yields CDR1 SGHNT and CDR2 YENEEA. CDR3 in DNA: TGTGCCAGCAGCCGAACAAAGAACACTGAAGCTTTCTTT. It yields the protein CASSRTKNTEAFF.

The chain links TRBV7-6 to TRBJ2-5; D is perhaps TRBD2 (5 bases). Germline V CDR1 and CDR2: SGHVS, FNYEAQ. The CDR3 has 15 amino acids. Deletions cut 1 base from V and 5 bases from J, with 14 bases between. The CDR3 DNA reads TGTGCCAGCAGCTTAGAAGTGGCTAGCAGGGAGACCCAGTACTTC. Its protein is CASSLEVASRETQYF.

The chain joins TRBV28 to TRBJ1-4; D gene ambiguous. The V gene lost 1 base and the J gene lost 4 bases, with 13 bases spanning the gap. The CDR3 is 16 residues long. Germline lookup yields CDR1 MDHEN and CDR2 SYDVKM. CDR3 bases: TGTGCCAGCAGTTTATCGTCCGGTGCCTTTAATGAAAAACTGTTTTTT. The encoded protein is CASSLSSGAFNEKLFF.

The CDR3 sequence is CASSDPNRYSGNTIYF. The CDR3 coding sequence is TGTGCCAGCAGTGACCCCAACAGGTACTCTGGAAACACCATATATTTT. V is TRBV6-1 and J is TRBJ1-3; D might be TRBD1 (5 bases). V gave up 3 bases and J gave up 0 bases, with 12 bases separating them. Germline CDR1 reads MNHNS; CDR2 reads SASEGT. The length of the CDR3 is 16 residues.

CDR3 DNA sequence: TGCGCCAGCAGCTTAACTCAGGGTGAGCAGTACTTC. As protein: CASSLTQGEQYF. The chain has TRBV5-1 and TRBJ2-7; TRBD1 is a possible D gene (5 bases). In germline, CDR1 is SGHRS, CDR2 YFSETQ. The CDR3 runs to 12 residues. V was pared by 2 bases and J by 7 bases, with 10 bases between.

CDR3 bases: TGTGCCAGCAGCTTAACGCATACGCGAGCCGATACGCAGTATTTT. Protein sequence: CASSLTHTRADTQYF. This rearrangement joins TRBV7-3 to TRBJ2-3; D gene unclear. The CDR3 extends over 15 amino acids. V was trimmed by 0 bases and J by 6 bases, leaving 13 bases between them. CDR1 is SGHTA and CDR2 is FQGTGA in the germline V gene.